This TCR beta chain emerged from a study of Ad26.COV2.S vaccination and SARS-CoV-2 variants. For the study at large: Ad26.COV2.S shots went into the muscle once or twice, 56 days apart. Whole-study results and caveats: Spike-specific responses of CD8+ and CD4+ T cells were reported to display substantial breadth after vaccination.

The V end lost 1 base, the J end lost 0 bases, and 10 bases lay between the germline ends. CDR1 and CDR2 from the germline V gene are LNHNV and YYDKDF (reference sequence). The CDR3 sequence is 16 residues long. Sequencing was performed with immunoSEQ multiplex PCR; in TCRdb, only in-frame clones are kept and a portion is missing. The table has 300,000 to 350,000 clones, about 86% seen once. Indicated treatment: about 20 received Ad26.COV2.S at low or high dose, single or two shots; several received placebo; per-sample allocation not given. It was on day 63 after the first vaccine or placebo injection that samples were taken. Expression of Wuhan-strain SARS-CoV-2 spike came from the Ad26 vector that formed the vaccine. Details on this clone: Its antigen is unidentified.

The chain couples TRBV15 to TRBJ2-1; a weak D match, TRBD1 (6 bases). This sequence originates from a person aged 18-60 years who received the Ad26.COV2.S COVID-19 vaccine or a placebo. The source was peripheral blood, collected in a trial of Ad26.COV2.S vaccine versus placebo. CDR3 protein: CATSRGTALSYNEQFF. CDR3 bases: TGTGCCACCAGCAGAGGGACAGCCCTCTCCTACAATGAGCAGTTCTTC.